Listed below are T cell receptor beta chains from one sample, sequenced in a study of identical twins. TCRdb reanalysed the 5' RACE reads using MiXCR and keeps one entry per CDR3 protein. The data contain roughly 720,000 distinct CDR3 sequences, 15% to 20% of them singletons. The same data also went into a second study, on T cells expressing NK-cell markers.

Specimen: PBMCs. The receptors here all came from a young woman in good health. The CDR3 runs from the conserved cysteine through the conserved F or W. The D gene is left open where the match is weak. The size of a clone is reported for some rows only, either as once, few or many, or as a class for expanded clones.

v_gene	j_gene	len	d_gene	abundance	CDR3nt	CDR3aa
TRBV29-1	TRBJ2-3	16	TRBD2	many	TGCAGCGTTGAGAGGGCTAGCGGGAGTTACGGCGTTACGCAGTATTTT	CSVERASGSYGVTQYF
TRBV5-1	TRBJ2-5	14	NA	few	TGCGCCAGCAGTACGAGCGGAGGGGGGGAGACCCAGTACTTC	CASSTSGGGETQYF
TRBV20-1	TRBJ1-1	14	NA	NA	TGCAGTGCCCCCCCGGGGGGCCGGGACGATGAAGCTTTCTTT	CSAPPGGRDDEAFF
TRBV5-6	TRBJ2-4	13	NA	NA	TGTGCCAGCAATCTACGGGGAATAGACATTCAGTACTTC	CASNLRGIDIQYF
TRBV15	TRBJ2-5	12	NA	NA	TGTGCCACCAGCAGAGGCCAAGAGACCCAGTACTTC	CATSRGQETQYF
TRBV12-3/TRBV12-4	TRBJ2-6	17	TRBD1	NA	TGTGCCAGCAGTTTGAGGACAGGGAGCTCTGGGGCCAACGTCCTGACTTTC	CASSLRTGSSGANVLTF
TRBV12-3/TRBV12-4	TRBJ1-4	15	TRBD1	few	TGTGCCAGCACCAAGACAGGGCAGGCTAATGAAAAACTGTTTTTT	CASTKTGQANEKLFF
TRBV27	TRBJ2-7	15	NA	NA	TGTGCCAGCAGTTTCTTTGGGGGCGGGATCTACGAGCAGTACTTC	CASSFFGGGIYEQYF
TRBV20-1	TRBJ1-3	13	NA	many	TGCAGTGCTAGACGTGCCTCTGGAAACACCATATATTTT	CSARRASGNTIYF
TRBV20-1	TRBJ1-2	16	NA	few	TGCAGTGCTGAGACCTACAGGGACCCAGTTTGGTATGGCTACACCTTC	CSAETYRDPVWYGYTF
TRBV6-1	TRBJ2-1	17	NA	once	TGTGCCAGCAGTCCCGGGTTTGGGGGGGCCGGGTACAATGAGCAGTTCTTC	CASSPGFGGAGYNEQFF
TRBV28	TRBJ2-7	13	NA	NA	TGTGCCAGCACCGGTAGATTAGTCCACGAGCAGTACTTC	CASTGRLVHEQYF
TRBV15	TRBJ2-7	15	TRBD1	few	TGTGCCACCAGCAGAGAAGGGGGCAGCCCCTACGAGCAGTACTTC	CATSREGGSPYEQYF
TRBV5-1	TRBJ1-2	15	TRBD1	NA	TGCGCCAGCAGACCTCAGGGGGAGATGGCCTATGGCTACACCTTC	CASRPQGEMAYGYTF
TRBV2	TRBJ2-1	16	TRBD2	NA	TGTGCCAGCCCTAGATTAGCGGGGGATGGGGAAAATGAGCAGTTCTTC	CASPRLAGDGENEQFF
TRBV5-5	TRBJ1-1	14	NA	few	TGTGCCAGCAGCCCGGTGGGGTCGAACACTGAAGCTTTCTTT	CASSPVGSNTEAFF
TRBV7-2	TRBJ2-5	16	NA	NA	TGTGCCAGCACCCACGAATTAGCGGCCTACCAAGAGACCCAGTACTTC	CASTHELAAYQETQYF
TRBV6-1	TRBJ2-1	15	TRBD2	few	TGTGCCAGCAGTGATCGGGGGGGCGGGTACAATGAGCAGTTCTTC	CASSDRGGGYNEQFF
TRBV20-1	TRBJ2-2	17	TRBD1	NA	TGCAGTGCTAGAGATAGACGGACAGGGGCGCGCACCGGGGAGCTGTTTTTT	CSARDRRTGARTGELFF
TRBV15	TRBJ2-1	17	TRBD2	NA	TGTGCCACCAGCAGAGATCTGCCCAGCGGGGGGTCCCTTCAGCAGTTCTTC	CATSRDLPSGGSLQQFF
TRBV20-1	TRBJ2-7	13	NA	NA	TGCAGTCTGGGAGGGACAGGAAACTACGAGCAGTACTTC	CSLGGTGNYEQYF
TRBV15	TRBJ2-1	17	TRBD2	NA	TGTGCCACCAGCAGAGATTGGTCTAGCGGGACGAACAATGAGCAGTTCTTC	CATSRDWSSGTNNEQFF
TRBV6-1	TRBJ2-1	14	NA	NA	TGTGCCGCGTGGACCGGGGGCTCCTACAATGAGCAGTTCTTC	CAAWTGGSYNEQFF
TRBV5-1	TRBJ2-2	16	TRBD2	NA	TGCGCCAGCAGCTTGAGCCCTAGCGGATTCACCGGGGAGCTGTTTTTT	CASSLSPSGFTGELFF